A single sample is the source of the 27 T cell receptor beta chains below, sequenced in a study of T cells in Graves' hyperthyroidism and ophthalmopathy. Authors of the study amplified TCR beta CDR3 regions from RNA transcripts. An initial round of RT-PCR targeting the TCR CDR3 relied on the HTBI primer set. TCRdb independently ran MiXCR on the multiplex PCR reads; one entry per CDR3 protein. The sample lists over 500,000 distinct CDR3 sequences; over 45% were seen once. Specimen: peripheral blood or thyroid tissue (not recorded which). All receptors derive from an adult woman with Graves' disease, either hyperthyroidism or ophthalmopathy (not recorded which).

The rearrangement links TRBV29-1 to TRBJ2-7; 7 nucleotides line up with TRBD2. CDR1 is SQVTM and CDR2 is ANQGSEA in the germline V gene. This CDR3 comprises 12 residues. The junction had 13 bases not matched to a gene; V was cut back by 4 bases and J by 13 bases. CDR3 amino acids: CSVGSRAGAVYF. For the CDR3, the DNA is TGCAGCGTTGGCTCTCGGGCGGGAGCGGTATACTTC.

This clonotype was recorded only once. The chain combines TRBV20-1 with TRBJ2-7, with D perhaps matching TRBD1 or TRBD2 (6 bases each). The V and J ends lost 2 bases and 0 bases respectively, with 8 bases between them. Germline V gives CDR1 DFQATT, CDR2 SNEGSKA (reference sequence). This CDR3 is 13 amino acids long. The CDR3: CSARKGGSYEQYF. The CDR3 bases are TGCAGTGCTAGAAAGGGGGGCTCCTACGAGCAGTACTTC.

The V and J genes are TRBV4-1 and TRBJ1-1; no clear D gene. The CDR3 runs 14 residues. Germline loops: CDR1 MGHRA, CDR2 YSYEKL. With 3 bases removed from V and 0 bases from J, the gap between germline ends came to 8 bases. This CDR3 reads CASSQILLNTEAFF. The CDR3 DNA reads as TGCGCCAGCAGCCAGATACTTTTGAACACTGAAGCTTTCTTT.

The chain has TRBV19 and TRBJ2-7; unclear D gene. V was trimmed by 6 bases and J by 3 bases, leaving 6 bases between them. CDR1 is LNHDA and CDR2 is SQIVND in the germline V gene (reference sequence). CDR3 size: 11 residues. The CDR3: CASRGFYEQYF. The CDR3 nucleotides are TGTGCCAGTAGGGGGTTCTACGAGCAGTACTTC.

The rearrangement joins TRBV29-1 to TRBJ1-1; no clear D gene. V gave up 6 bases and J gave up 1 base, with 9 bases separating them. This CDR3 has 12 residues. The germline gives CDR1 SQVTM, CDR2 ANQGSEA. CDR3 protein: CSVSGPNTEAFF. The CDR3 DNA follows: TGCAGCGTCTCTGGACCGAACACTGAAGCTTTCTTT.

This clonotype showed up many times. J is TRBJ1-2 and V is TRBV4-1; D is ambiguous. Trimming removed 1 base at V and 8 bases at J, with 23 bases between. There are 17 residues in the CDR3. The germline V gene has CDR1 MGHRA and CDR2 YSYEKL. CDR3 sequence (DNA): TGCGCCAGCAGCCAAGCGTTTCCAGGAGAAAGAGCTCGGGGCTACACCTTC. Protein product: CASSQAFPGERARGYTF.

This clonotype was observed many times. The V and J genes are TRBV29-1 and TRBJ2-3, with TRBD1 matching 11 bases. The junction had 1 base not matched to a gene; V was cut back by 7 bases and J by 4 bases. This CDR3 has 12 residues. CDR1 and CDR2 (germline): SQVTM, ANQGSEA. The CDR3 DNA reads TGCAGCGCGGGACAGGGGGCAGATACGCAGTATTTT. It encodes CSAGQGADTQYF.

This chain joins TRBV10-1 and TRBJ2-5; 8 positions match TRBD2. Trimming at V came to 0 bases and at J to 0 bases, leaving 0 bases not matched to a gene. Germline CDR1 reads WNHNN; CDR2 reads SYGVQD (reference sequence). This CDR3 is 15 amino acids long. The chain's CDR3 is CASSESSGDQETQYF. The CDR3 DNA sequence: TGCGCCAGCAGTGAGTCTAGCGGGGACCAAGAGACCCAGTACTTC.

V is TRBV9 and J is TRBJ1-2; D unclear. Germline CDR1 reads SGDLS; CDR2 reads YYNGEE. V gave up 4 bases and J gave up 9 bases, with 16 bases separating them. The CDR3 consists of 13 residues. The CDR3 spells CASSPNQAASYTF. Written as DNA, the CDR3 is TGTGCCAGCAGCCCGAACCAGGCGGCCAGCTACACCTTC.

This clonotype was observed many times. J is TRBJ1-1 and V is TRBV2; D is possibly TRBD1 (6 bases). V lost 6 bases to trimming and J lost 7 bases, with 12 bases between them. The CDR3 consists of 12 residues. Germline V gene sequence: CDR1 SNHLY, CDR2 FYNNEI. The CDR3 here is CASSLDRSEAFF. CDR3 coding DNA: TGTGCCAGCAGCCTAGACAGGAGTGAAGCTTTCTTT.

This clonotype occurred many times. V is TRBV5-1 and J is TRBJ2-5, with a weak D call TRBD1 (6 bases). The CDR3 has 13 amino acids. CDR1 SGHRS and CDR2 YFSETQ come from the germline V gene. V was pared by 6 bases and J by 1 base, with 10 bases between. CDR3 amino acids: CASNRDGQETQYF. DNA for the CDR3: TGCGCCAGCAACAGGGACGGCCAAGAGACCCAGTACTTC. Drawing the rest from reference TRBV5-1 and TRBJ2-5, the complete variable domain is KAGVTQTPRYLIKTRGQQVTLSCSPISGHRSVSWYQQTPGQGLQFLFEYFSETQRNKGNFPGRFSGRQFSNSRSEMNVSTLELGDSALYLCASNRDGQETQYFGPGTRLLVL.

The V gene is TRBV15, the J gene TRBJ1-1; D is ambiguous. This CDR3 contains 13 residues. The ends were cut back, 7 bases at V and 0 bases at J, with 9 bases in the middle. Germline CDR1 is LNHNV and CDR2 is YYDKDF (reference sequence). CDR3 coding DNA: TGTGCCACCAACTTCGGCCTGAACACTGAAGCTTTCTTT. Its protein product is CATNFGLNTEAFF.

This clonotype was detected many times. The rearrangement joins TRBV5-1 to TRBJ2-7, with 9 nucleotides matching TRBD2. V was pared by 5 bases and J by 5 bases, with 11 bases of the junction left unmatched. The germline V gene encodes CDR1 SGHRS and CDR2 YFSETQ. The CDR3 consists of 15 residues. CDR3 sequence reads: CASSREREELDEQYF. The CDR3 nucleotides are TGCGCCAGCAGTAGAGAGCGGGAGGAGCTCGACGAGCAGTACTTC. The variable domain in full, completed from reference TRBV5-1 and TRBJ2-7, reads KAGVTQTPRYLIKTRGQQVTLSCSPISGHRSVSWYQQTPGQGLQFLFEYFSETQRNKGNFPGRFSGRQFSNSRSEMNVSTLELGDSALYLCASSREREELDEQYFGPGTRLTVT.

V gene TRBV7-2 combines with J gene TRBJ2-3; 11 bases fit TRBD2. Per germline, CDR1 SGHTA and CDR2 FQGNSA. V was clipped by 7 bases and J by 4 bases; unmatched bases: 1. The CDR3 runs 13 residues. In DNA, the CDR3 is TGTGCCAGCATACTAGCGGGGGCAGATACGCAGTATTTT. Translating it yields CASILAGADTQYF.

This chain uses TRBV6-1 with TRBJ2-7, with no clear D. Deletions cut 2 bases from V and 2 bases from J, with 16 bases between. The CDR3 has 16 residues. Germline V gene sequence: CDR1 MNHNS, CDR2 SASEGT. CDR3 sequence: CASSERFLGSTYEQYF. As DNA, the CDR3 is TGTGCCAGCAGTGAAAGATTTCTGGGCAGCACCTACGAGCAGTACTTC.

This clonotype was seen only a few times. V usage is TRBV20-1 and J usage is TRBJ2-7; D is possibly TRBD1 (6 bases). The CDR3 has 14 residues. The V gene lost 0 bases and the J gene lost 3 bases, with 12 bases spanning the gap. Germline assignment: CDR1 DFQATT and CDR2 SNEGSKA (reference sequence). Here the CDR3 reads CSAREGRGVYEQYF. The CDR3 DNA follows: TGCAGTGCTAGAGAGGGCAGGGGAGTCTACGAGCAGTACTTC.

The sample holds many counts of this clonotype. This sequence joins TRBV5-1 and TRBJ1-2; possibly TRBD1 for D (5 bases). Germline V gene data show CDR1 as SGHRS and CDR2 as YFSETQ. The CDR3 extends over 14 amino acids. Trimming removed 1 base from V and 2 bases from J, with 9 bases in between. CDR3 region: CASSLSTENYGYTF. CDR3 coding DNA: TGCGCCAGCAGCTTGTCGACAGAGAACTATGGCTACACCTTC.

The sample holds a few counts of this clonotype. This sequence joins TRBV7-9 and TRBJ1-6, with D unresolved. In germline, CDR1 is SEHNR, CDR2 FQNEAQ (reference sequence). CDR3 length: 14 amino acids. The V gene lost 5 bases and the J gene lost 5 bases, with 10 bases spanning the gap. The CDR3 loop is CASSPGTDNSPLHF. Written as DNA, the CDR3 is TGTGCCAGCAGCCCCGGAACGGATAATTCACCCCTCCACTTT.

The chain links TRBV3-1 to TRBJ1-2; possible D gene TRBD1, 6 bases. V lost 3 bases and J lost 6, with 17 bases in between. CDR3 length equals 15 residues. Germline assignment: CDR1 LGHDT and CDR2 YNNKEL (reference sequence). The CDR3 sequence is CASSHDSQGKNGYTF. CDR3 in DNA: TGTGCCAGCAGCCACGATTCACAGGGCAAAAATGGCTACACCTTC.

The CDR3 coding sequence is TGTGCCAGCAGCTCGGAACCGGGTCGGGAGACCCAGTACTTC. This sequence encodes CASSSEPGRETQYF. V usage is TRBV7-2 and J usage is TRBJ2-5; D remains unclear. Deletions cut 4 bases from V and 5 bases from J, with 14 bases between. Germline V gene data show CDR1 as SGHTA and CDR2 as FQGNSA. This CDR3 is 14 amino acids long.

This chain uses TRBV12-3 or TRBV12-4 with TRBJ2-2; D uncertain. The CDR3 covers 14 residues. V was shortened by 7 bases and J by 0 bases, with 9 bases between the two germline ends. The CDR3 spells CASIGRTNTGELFF. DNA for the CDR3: TGTGCCAGCATTGGCCGGACGAACACCGGGGAGCTGTTTTTT.

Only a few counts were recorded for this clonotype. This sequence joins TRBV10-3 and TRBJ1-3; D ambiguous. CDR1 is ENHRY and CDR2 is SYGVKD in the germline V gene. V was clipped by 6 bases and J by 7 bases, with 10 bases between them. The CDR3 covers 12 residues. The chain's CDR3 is CAIRASGNTIYF. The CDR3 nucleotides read TGTGCCATCAGGGCTAGCGGGAACACCATATATTTT.

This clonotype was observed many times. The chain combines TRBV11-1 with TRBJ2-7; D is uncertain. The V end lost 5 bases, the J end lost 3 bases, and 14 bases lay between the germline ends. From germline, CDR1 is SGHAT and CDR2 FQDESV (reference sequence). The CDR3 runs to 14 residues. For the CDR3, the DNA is TGTGCCAGCAGCGGCCGCGCAGCCAACTACGAGCAGTACTTC. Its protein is CASSGRAANYEQYF.

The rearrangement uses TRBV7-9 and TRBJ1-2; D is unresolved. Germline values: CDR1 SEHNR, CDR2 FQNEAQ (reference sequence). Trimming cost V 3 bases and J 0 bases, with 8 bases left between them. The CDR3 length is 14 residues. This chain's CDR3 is CASSLVNPNYGYTF. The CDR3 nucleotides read TGTGCCAGCAGCTTGGTCAACCCTAACTATGGCTACACCTTC. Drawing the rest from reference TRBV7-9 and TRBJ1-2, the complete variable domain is DTGVSQNPRHKITKRGQNVTFRCDPISEHNRLYWYRQTLGQGPEFLTYFQNEAQLEKSRLLSDRFSAERPKGSFSTLEIQRTEQGDSAMYLCASSLVNPNYGYTFGSGTRLTVV.

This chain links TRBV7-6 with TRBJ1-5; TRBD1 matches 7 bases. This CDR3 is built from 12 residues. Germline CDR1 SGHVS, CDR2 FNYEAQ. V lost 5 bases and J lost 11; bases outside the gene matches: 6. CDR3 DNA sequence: TGTGCCAGCAGCCCCCGGGACAGATCCCAGCATTTT. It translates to CASSPRDRSQHF.

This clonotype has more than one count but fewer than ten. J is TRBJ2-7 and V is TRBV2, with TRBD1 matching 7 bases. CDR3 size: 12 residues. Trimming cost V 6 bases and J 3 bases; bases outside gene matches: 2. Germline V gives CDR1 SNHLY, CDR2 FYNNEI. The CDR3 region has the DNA TGTGCCAGCAGGCCAGGGGGCTACGAGCAGTACTTC. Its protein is CASRPGGYEQYF. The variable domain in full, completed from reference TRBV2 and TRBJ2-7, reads EPEVTQTPSHQVTQMGQEVILRCVPISNHLYFYWYRQILGQKVEFLVSFYNNEISEKSEIFDDQFSVERPDGSNFTLKIRSTKLEDSAMYFCASRPGGYEQYFGPGTRLTVT.

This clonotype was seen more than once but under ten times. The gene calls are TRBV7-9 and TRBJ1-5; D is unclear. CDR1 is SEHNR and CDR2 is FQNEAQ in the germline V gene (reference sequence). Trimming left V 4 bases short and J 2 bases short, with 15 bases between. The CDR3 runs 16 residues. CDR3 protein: CASSSSKGRGNQPQHF. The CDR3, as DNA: TGTGCCAGCAGCTCCTCCAAGGGTCGAGGCAATCAGCCCCAGCATTTT.